Listed below are T cell receptor beta chains from one sample, sequenced in a study of blood T cell repertoires in COVID-19. TCRdb's table, derived via immunoSEQ multiplex PCR, lists solely in-frame clones and lacks some. Among approximately 210,000 clones, less than 85% were seen once, and the ten largest hold over 6%. Material for sequencing was peripheral blood. Receptors were obtained from a woman older than 75 with COVID-19, enrolled during active disease. The CDR3 runs from the conserved cysteine through the conserved F or W. The D gene is left open where the match is weak. Rows may omit the clone size; those that give it use once, few, many or a size class.

clone size,J gene,D gene,V gene,CDR3 protein,CDR3 DNA
-,TRBJ2-6,-,TRBV19,CASSSAGGANVLTF,TGTGCCAGTAGTTCCGCAGGGGGGGCCAACGTCCTGACTTTC
-,TRBJ1-6,-,TRBV9,CASTLAEGPNSPLHF,TGTGCCAGCACCCTAGCGGAGGGACCAAATTCACCCCTCCACTTT
-,TRBJ2-3,-,TRBV3-1/TRBV3-2,CASSKGLDTDTQYF,TGTGCCAGCAGTAAGGGACTTGACACAGATACGCAGTATTTT
-,TRBJ1-2,TRBD1,TRBV10-3,CATRQGVSDYGYTF,TGTGCCACCCGACAGGGGGTAAGCGACTATGGCTACACCTTC
-,TRBJ1-5,-,TRBV2,CASSDWGDGQPQHF,TGTGCCAGCAGTGACTGGGGGGACGGACAGCCCCAGCATTTT
-,TRBJ2-5,TRBD2,TRBV6-5,CASTGGLGETQYF,TGTGCCAGCACGGGGGGGCTCGGGGAGACCCAGTACTTC
-,TRBJ2-2,TRBD1,TRBV7-3,CASSLLPGQGVESGELFF,TGTGCCAGCAGCTTACTTCCCGGACAGGGGGTAGAGTCCGGGGAGCTGTTTTTT
-,TRBJ1-2,TRBD1,TRBV27,CASSLYRGRAYGYTF,TGTGCCAGCAGTTTATACAGGGGGCGCGCCTATGGCTACACCTTC
-,TRBJ2-7,TRBD2,TRBV7-9,CASSPLAGSTYEQYF,TGTGCCAGCAGCCCGCTAGCGGGATCCACCTACGAGCAGTACTTC
-,TRBJ2-7,TRBD1,TRBV9,CASSAGQAYEQYF,TGTGCCAGCAGCGCCGGACAGGCCTACGAGCAGTACTTC
-,TRBJ2-2,-,TRBV5-1,CASSSDTNTGELFF,TGCGCCAGCAGCTCCGACACAAACACCGGGGAGCTGTTTTTT
-,TRBJ1-4,-,TRBV12-3/TRBV12-4,CASRRAAEKLFF,TGTGCCAGTAGACGTGCGGCCGAAAAACTGTTTTTT
-,TRBJ2-7,-,TRBV11-2,CASSLQEGTYEQYF,TGTGCCAGCAGCTTACAAGAGGGAACCTACGAGCAGTACTTC
once,TRBJ2-7,TRBD2,TRBV6-5,CASSYSTSGFSYEQYF,TGTGCCAGCAGTTACTCAACTAGCGGGTTCTCCTACGAGCAGTACTTC
-,TRBJ2-7,-,TRBV18,CASSPQEVYEQYF,TGTGCCAGCTCACCTCAGGAGGTCTACGAGCAGTACTTC
many,TRBJ2-7,-,TRBV6-5,CASRGRRNTYEQYF,TGTGCCAGCAGGGGCCGCCGGAACACCTACGAGCAGTACTTC
-,TRBJ2-2,-,TRBV1,CTSSTFSGGDYTGELFF,TGCACCAGCAGCACCTTTAGCGGGGGTGATTACACCGGGGAGCTGTTTTTT
-,TRBJ2-3,TRBD2,TRBV6-1,CASSESRWGGTDTQYF,TGTGCCAGCAGTGAAAGCCGGTGGGGGGGGACAGATACGCAGTATTTT
-,TRBJ2-1,TRBD2,TRBV11-2,CASSLEPSGREQFF,TGTGCCAGCAGCTTAGAGCCTAGCGGGAGGGAGCAGTTCTTC
-,TRBJ2-7,-,TRBV7-8,CASSTDSPYEQYF,TGTGCCAGCAGCACGGACAGCCCCTACGAGCAGTACTTC